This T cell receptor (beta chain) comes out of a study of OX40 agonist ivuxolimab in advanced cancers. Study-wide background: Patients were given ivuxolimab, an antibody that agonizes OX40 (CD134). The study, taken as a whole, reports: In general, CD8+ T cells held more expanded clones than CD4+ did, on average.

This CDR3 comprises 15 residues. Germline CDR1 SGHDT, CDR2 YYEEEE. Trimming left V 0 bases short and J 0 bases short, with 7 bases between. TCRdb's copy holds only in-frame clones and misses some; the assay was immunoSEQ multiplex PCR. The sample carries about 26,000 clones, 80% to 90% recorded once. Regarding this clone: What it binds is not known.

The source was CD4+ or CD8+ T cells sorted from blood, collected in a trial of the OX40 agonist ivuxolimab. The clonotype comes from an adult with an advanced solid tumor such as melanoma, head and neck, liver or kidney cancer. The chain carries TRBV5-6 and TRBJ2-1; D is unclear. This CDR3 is CASSLVRSSYNEQFF. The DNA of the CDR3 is TGTGCCAGCAGCTTGGTAAGGAGCTCCTACAATGAGCAGTTCTTC.